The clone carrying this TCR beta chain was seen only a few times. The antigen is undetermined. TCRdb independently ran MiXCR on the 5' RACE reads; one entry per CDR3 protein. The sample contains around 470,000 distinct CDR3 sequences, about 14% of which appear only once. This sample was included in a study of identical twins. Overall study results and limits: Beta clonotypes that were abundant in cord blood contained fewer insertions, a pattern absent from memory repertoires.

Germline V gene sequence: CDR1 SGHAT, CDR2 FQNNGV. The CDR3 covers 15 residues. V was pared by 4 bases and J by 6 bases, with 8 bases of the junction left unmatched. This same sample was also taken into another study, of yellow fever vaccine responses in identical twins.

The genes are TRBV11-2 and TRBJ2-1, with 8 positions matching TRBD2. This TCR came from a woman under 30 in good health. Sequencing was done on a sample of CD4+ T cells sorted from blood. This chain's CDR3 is CASSSQVAGINEQFF. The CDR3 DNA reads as TGTGCCAGCAGCTCCCAGGTAGCGGGGATCAATGAGCAGTTCTTC.